These T cell receptor beta chains were read from a single sample in a study of blood T cells in healthy people across ages. TCRdb reprocessed the 5' RACE reads with MiXCR, giving one entry per CDR3 protein. The sample holds approximately 1.5 million distinct CDR3 sequences; around 40% are singletons and the top ten take approximately 4%. The material sequenced was blood. The receptors were gathered from a woman under 30 in good health. The conserved cysteine and the conserved F or W are not part of the CDR3 here. The order of the fields is V gene, D gene, CDR3 protein. D genes are given only for firm matches.

V: TRBV5-1
D: .
CDR3: ASSPTSRDGEQF

V: TRBV14
D: .
CDR3: ASSRTGFEAGYT

V: TRBV7-8
D: .
CDR3: ASSLGRYLDEQY

V: TRBV20-1
D: .
CDR3: SANGVPNEKLF

V: TRBV20-1
D: .
CDR3: SADRFNQPQH

V: TRBV20-1
D: .
CDR3: SARVGTATSNQPQH

V: TRBV4-2
D: .
CDR3: ASSPDLTPDEQY

V: TRBV10-3
D: .
CDR3: AISEGQAYGYT

V: TRBV7-2
D: TRBD1
CDR3: ASSPQTGTAYEQY

V: TRBV7-9
D: TRBD2
CDR3: ASSHPAGGSYNEQF

V: TRBV2
D: TRBD2
CDR3: ARAGTSADTQY

V: TRBV4-3
D: .
CDR3: ASSQESGASYEQY

V: TRBV10-3
D: TRBD1
CDR3: AISTLQGSGDGYT

V: TRBV4-2
D: .
CDR3: ASSQPGGLYNEQF

V: TRBV7-2
D: .
CDR3: ASSLESPIFSYNEQF

V: TRBV6-5
D: .
CDR3: ASTQGTFGGYT

V: TRBV29-1
D: .
CDR3: SVGGSQGYNEQF

V: TRBV6-6
D: TRBD2
CDR3: ASSQGSGRGYNEQF

V: TRBV28
D: .
CDR3: ASSYHPSLYEQY

V: TRBV12-3/TRBV12-4
D: TRBD2
CDR3: ASRAGMGLAGSLYNLEQF

V: TRBV7-2
D: .
CDR3: ASSFPAEDTQY

V: TRBV20-1
D: .
CDR3: SARYPGTDTQY

V: TRBV4-3
D: .
CDR3: ASSDYGSGHNEQF

V: TRBV20-1
D: .
CDR3: SASRSDSGYT

V: TRBV9
D: TRBD2
CDR3: ASSVSLASGRYEQF

V: TRBV7-9
D: .
CDR3: ASSLDTIWGQF

V: TRBV9
D: .
CDR3: ASSPGYNSPLH

V: TRBV12-3/TRBV12-4
D: .
CDR3: ASSLVRELF

V: TRBV9
D: .
CDR3: ASSVADTGTDTQY

V: TRBV15
D: .
CDR3: ATSRGALKGEQY

V: TRBV6-5
D: .
CDR3: ASSRKVMKPGETQY

V: TRBV27
D: TRBD2
CDR3: ASRGGRLGNEQY

V: TRBV4-3
D: .
CDR3: ASSQDPGSYNEQY

V: TRBV9
D: .
CDR3: ASSATQGNSYEQY

V: TRBV27
D: .
CDR3: ASGGGQSYNEQY

V: TRBV3-1
D: TRBD2
CDR3: ASSQDWGLAFSYNEQF

V: TRBV4-1
D: .
CDR3: ASSLGQSGSNQPQH

V: TRBV12-3/TRBV12-4
D: .
CDR3: ASSLVAATYEQY

V: TRBV6-2/TRBV6-3
D: TRBD2
CDR3: ASSRLAANEQY